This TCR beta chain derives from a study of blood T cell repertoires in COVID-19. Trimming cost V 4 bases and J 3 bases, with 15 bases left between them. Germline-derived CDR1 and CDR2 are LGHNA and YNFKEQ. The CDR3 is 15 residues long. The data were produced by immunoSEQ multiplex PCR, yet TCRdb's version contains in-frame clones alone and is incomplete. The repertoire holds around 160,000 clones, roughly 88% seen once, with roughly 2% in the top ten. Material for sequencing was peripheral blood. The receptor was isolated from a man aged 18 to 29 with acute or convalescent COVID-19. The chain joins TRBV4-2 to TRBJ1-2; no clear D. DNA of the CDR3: TGTGCCAGCAGCCTACCGGGTCCCGACGACTATGGCTACACCTTC. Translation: CASSLPGPDDYGYTF.